This is a list of T cell receptor beta chains from one sample in a study of OX40 agonist ivuxolimab in advanced cancers. Assay: immunoSEQ multiplex PCR; the TCRdb copy retains only in-frame clones and omits some. This sample has 40,000 to 50,000 clones, with 89% found just once. Sequencing was performed on CD4+ or CD8+ T cells sorted from blood, taken in a trial of the OX40 agonist ivuxolimab. Receptors were obtained from an adult with an advanced solid tumor such as melanoma, head and neck, liver or kidney cancer. Each CDR3 is given with its conserved first and last residue. D genes are given only for firm matches. The size field is filled for only some rows; it gives once, few, many or a size class.

v_gene	j_gene	d_gene	abundance	CDR3aa	CDR3nt
TRBV5-5	TRBJ1-1	.	few	CASSPALSLRAFF	TGTGCCAGCAGCCCAGCCTTGTCCCTCAGGGCTTTCTTT
TRBV6-5	TRBJ2-2	TRBD1	few	CASSDRDNTGELFF	TGTGCCAGCAGCGACAGGGATAACACCGGGGAGCTGTTTTTT
TRBV28	TRBJ2-3	.	.	CASSFGGSFTDTQYF	TGTGCCAGCAGTTTTGGGGGGTCTTTCACAGATACGCAGTATTTT
TRBV19	TRBJ2-3	.	.	CASSIVESDTQYF	TGTGCCAGTAGTATAGTAGAATCGGATACGCAGTATTTT
TRBV29-1	TRBJ1-5	TRBD1	.	CSVGFETGEGQPQHF	TGCAGCGTTGGGTTCGAGACAGGGGAGGGTCAGCCCCAGCATTTT
TRBV29-1	TRBJ2-1	.	.	CSVGINNEQFF	TGCAGCGTTGGAATTAACAATGAGCAGTTCTTC
TRBV6-5	TRBJ1-2	.	.	CASSGQHYGYTF	TGTGCCAGCTCGGGACAACACTATGGCTACACCTTC
TRBV5-1	TRBJ2-6	.	.	CASSFTFDRPPPNVLTF	TGCGCCAGCAGCTTTACCTTCGACAGGCCTCCACCTAACGTCCTGACTTTC
TRBV30	TRBJ2-1	.	once	CAWRPDPRDEQFF	TGTGCCTGGAGACCAGACCCCCGGGATGAGCAGTTCTTC
TRBV19	TRBJ2-7	.	.	CASSIAPGSYEQYF	TGTGCCAGTAGTATAGCTCCAGGTAGCTACGAGCAGTACTTC
TRBV4-3	TRBJ1-3	.	.	CASSPSPSLSGNTIYF	TGCGCCAGCAGCCCTTCCCCCAGCCTCTCTGGAAACACCATATATTTT
TRBV5-1	TRBJ2-1	.	.	CASSLEWGDEQFF	TGCGCCAGCAGCTTGGAGTGGGGCGATGAGCAGTTCTTC
TRBV11-2	TRBJ2-7	.	.	CASSLAYGGAYPYEQYF	TGTGCCAGCAGCTTAGCATACGGGGGCGCATATCCCTACGAGCAGTACTTC
TRBV6-6	TRBJ2-7	.	.	CASSLTGVPYEQYF	TGTGCCAGCAGTTTAACGGGGGTTCCGTACGAGCAGTACTTC